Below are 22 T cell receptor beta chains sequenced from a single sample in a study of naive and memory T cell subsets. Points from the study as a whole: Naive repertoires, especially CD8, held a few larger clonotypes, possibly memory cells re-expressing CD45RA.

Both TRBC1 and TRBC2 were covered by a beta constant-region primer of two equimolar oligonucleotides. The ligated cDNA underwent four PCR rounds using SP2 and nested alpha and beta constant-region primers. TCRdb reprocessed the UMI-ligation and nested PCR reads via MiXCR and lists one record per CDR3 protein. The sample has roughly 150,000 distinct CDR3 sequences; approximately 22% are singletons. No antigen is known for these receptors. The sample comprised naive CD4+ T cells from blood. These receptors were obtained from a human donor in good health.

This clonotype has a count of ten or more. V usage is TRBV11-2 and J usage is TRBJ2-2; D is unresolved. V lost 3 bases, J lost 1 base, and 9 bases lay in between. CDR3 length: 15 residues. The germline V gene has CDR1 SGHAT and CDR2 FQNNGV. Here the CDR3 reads CASSFLTQNTGELFF. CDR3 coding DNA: TGTGCCAGCAGCTTTCTGACTCAGAACACCGGGGAGCTGTTTTTT.

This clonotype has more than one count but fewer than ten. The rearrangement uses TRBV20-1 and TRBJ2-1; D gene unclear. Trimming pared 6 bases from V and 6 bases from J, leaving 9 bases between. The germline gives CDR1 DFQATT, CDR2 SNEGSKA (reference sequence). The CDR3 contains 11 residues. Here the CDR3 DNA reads TGCAGTGCCATCGGTTTCAATGAGCAGTTCTTC. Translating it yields CSAIGFNEQFF.

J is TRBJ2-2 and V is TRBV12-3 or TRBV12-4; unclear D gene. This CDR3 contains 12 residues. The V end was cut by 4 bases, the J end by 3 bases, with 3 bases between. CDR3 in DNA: TGTGCCAGCAGTTACTACACCGGGGAGCTGTTTTTT. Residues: CASSYYTGELFF.

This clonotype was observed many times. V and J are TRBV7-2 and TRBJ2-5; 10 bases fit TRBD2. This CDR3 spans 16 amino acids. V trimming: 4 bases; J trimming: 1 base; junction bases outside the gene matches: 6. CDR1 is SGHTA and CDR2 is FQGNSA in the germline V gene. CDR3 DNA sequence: TGTGCCAGCAGCTCTCTAGCGGGAGTCGTCCAAGAGACCCAGTACTTC. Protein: CASSSLAGVVQETQYF.

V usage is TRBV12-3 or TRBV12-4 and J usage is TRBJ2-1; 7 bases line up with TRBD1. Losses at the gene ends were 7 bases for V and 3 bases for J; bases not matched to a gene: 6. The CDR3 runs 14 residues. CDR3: CASTSTGSYNEQFF. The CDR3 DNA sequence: TGTGCCAGCACCTCGACAGGGAGCTACAATGAGCAGTTCTTC.

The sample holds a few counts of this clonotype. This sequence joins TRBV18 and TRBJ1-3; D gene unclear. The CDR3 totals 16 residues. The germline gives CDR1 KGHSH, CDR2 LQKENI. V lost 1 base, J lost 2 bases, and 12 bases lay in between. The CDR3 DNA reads TGTGCCAGCTCACCACTTCGGTTAGCTACTGGAAACACCATATATTTT. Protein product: CASSPLRLATGNTIYF. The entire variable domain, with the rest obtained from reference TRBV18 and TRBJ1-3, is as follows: NAGVMQNPRHLVRRRGQEARLRCSPMKGHSHVYWYRQLPEEGLKFMVYLQKENIIDESGMPKERFSAEFPKEGPSILRIQQVVRGDSAAYFCASSPLRLATGNTIYFGEGSWLTVV.

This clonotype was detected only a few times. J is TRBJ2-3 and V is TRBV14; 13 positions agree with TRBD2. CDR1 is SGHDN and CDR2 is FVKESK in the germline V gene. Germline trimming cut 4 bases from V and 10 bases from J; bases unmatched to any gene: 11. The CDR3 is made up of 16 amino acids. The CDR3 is CASSRGTSGILKPQYF. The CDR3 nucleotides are TGTGCCAGCAGCCGAGGGACTAGCGGGATTTTGAAGCCGCAGTATTTT.

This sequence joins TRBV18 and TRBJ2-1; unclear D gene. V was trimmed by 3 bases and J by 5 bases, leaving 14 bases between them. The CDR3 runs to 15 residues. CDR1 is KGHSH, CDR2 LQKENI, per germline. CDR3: CASSPSPRIDNEQFF. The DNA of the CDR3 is TGTGCCAGCTCACCTTCTCCCCGGATTGACAATGAGCAGTTCTTC.

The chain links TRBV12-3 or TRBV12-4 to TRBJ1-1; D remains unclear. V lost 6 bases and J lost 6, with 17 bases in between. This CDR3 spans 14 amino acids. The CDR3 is CASRLNRGGSEAFF. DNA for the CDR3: TGTGCCAGCAGACTCAACCGGGGAGGGTCTGAAGCTTTCTTT.

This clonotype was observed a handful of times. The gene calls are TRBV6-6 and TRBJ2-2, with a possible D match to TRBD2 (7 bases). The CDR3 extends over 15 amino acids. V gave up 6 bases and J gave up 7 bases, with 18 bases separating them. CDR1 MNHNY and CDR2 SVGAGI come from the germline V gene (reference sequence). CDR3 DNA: TGTGCCAGCAGGCACTTGGGGGGGCTAGGCGGGGAGCTGTTTTTT. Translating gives CASRHLGGLGGELFF.

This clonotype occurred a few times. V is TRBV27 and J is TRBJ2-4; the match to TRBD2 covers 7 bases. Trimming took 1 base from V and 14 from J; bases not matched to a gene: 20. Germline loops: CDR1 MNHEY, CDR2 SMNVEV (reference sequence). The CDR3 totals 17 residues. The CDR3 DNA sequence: TGTGCCAGCAGTTTATATCCCCCGCGGGGACTACCGGGAGATGAGTACTTC. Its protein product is CASSLYPPRGLPGDEYF.

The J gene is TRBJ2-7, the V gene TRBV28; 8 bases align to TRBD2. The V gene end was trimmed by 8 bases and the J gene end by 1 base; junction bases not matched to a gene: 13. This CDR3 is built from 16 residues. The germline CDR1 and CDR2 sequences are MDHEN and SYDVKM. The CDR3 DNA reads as TGTGCCAGCCGCTCTAGCGGGCCACAGCTTTCCTACGAGCAGTACTTC. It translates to CASRSSGPQLSYEQYF.

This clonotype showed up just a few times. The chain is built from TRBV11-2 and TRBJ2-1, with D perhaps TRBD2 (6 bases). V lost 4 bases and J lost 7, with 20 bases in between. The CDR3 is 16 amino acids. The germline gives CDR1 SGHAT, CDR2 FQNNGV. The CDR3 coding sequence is TGTGCCAGCAGCTCGAGAACGGAGGGGCGTGGAAATGAGCAGTTCTTC. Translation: CASSSRTEGRGNEQFF.

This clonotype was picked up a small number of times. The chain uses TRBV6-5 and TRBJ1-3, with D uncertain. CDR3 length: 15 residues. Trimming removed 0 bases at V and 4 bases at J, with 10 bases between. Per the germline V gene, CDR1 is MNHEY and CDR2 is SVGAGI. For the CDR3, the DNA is TGTGCCAGCAGTTACTCCATAAGTCTAGGAAACACCATATATTTT. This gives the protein CASSYSISLGNTIYF.

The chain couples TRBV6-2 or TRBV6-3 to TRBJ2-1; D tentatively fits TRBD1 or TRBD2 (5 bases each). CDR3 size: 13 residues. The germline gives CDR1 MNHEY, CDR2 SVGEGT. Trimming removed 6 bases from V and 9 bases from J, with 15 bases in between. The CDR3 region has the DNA TGTGCCAGCAGCGCTGGCAGGGCGGGTGAGCAGTTCTTC. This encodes CASSAGRAGEQFF.

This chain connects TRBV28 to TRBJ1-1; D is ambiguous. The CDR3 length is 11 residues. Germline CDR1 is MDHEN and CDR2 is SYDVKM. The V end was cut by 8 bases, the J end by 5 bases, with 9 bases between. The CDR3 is CASRHLTEAFF. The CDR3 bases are TGTGCCAGCCGCCACCTAACTGAAGCTTTCTTT.

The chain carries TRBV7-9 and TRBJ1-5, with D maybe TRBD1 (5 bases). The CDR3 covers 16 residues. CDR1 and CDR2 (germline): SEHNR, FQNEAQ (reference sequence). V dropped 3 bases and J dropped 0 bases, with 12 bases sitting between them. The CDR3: CASSFYGGVSNQPQHF. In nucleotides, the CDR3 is TGTGCCAGCAGCTTTTACGGGGGAGTTAGCAATCAGCCCCAGCATTTT.

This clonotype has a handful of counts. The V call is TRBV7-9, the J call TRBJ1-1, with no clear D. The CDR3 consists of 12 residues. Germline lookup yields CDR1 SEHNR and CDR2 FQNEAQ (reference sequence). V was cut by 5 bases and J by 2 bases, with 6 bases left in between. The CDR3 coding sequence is TGTGCCAGCAGCCCAATTAACACTGAAGCTTTCTTT. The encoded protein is CASSPINTEAFF. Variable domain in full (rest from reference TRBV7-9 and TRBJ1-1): DTGVSQNPRHKITKRGQNVTFRCDPISEHNRLYWYRQTLGQGPEFLTYFQNEAQLEKSRLLSDRFSAERPKGSFSTLEIQRTEQGDSAMYLCASSPINTEAFFGQGTRLTVV.

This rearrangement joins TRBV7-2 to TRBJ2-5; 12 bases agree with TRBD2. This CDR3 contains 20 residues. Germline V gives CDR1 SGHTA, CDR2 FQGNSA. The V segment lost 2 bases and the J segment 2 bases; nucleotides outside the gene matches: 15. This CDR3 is CASSLRVRLAGGKQQETQYF. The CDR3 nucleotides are TGTGCCAGCAGCTTACGAGTGCGTCTAGCGGGAGGGAAGCAACAAGAGACCCAGTACTTC.

The CDR3 coding sequence is TGCGCCAGCAGCGGTTCGGGGGCCCTGCCGACCATGAACACTGAAGCTTTCTTT. This translates into CASSGSGALPTMNTEAFF. The gene calls are TRBV5-1 and TRBJ1-1, with D perhaps TRBD1 (6 bases). Germline CDR1 SGHRS, CDR2 YFSETQ. The V gene lost 4 bases and the J gene lost 0 bases, with 22 bases spanning the gap. This CDR3 has 18 residues.

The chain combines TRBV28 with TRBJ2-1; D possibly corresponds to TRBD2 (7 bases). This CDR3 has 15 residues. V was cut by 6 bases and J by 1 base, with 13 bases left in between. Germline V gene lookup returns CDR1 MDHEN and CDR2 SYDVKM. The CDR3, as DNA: TGTGCCAGCAGAAGGGGGGGTTTGTCCTACAATGAGCAGTTCTTC. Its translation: CASRRGGLSYNEQFF.

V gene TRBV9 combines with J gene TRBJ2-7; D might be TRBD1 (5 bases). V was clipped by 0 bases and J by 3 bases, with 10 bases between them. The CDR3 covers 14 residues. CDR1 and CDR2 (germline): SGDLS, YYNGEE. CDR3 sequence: CASSVAVGDYEQYF. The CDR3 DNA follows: TGTGCCAGCAGCGTAGCGGTAGGGGACTACGAGCAGTACTTC.